The clone carrying this TCR beta chain appeared once. The identical CDR3 is also encoded by other nucleotide sequences in the sample. This sample stems from a study of blood T cell repertoires in COVID-19. Across the whole study: T cells, B-cell-depleted T cells, or PBMCs supplied cDNA or gDNA.

Method: immunoSEQ multiplex PCR; TCRdb's copy keeps in-frame clones and lacks some. The repertoire holds a few hundred thousand clones, with 90% as singletons. Germline V lookup: CDR1 MGHRA, CDR2 YSYEKL. V lost 1 base to trimming and J lost 6 bases; unmatched junction nucleotides: 3. CDR3 length: 15 amino acids. The sequencing sample was made of peripheral blood. This TCR was sampled from a woman in her thirties or forties with acute or convalescent COVID-19. The V gene is TRBV4-1, the J gene TRBJ1-6; 7 bases are a match to TRBD1. CDR3 sequence: CASSQAGTVNSPLHF. CDR3 DNA: TGCGCCAGCAGCCAAGCCGGGACAGTTAATTCACCCCTCCACTTT.